This T cell receptor beta chain was sequenced in a study of cytomegalovirus exposure and HLA in healthy donors. Notes on the study in general: A list of more than 150 TCR beta chains associated with cytomegalovirus was given.

Clones were sequenced by immunoSEQ multiplex PCR, and TCRdb holds only the in-frame ones, with some missing. The sample shows around 150,000 clones, about 89% of them seen only once. A word on this clone: The antigen is undetermined.

This receptor was taken from a woman between 18 and 29 years old in good health and CMV-seropositive. Sequencing used PBMCs.

The chain's CDR3 is CASSEFLDYGYTF. The CDR3 DNA reads TGTGCCAGCAGTGAATTTCTAGACTATGGCTACACCTTC. The J gene is TRBJ1-2, the V gene TRBV6-1; D is uncertain. This CDR3 has 13 residues. Germline V gene sequence: CDR1 MNHNS, CDR2 SASEGT. V was pared by 2 bases and J by 3 bases, with 7 bases between.